The rows below give T cell receptor beta chains drawn from one sample of a study of shared clonotypes between healthy human individuals. Here immunoSEQ multiplex PCR was the method, and the copy in TCRdb shows in-frame clones only, minus some. The profile shows roughly 2.6 million clones, roughly 92% of them singletons. Sequencing used naive CD4+ T cells sorted from blood. The receptors stem from a man aged 18 to 29 in good health. Each CDR3 is given with its conserved first and last residue. The order of the fields is V gene, J gene, CDR3 protein.

TRBV5-1	TRBJ1-6	CASSLDRVGSPLHF
TRBV29-1	TRBJ1-3	CSVEGESSGNTIYF
TRBV7-2	TRBJ2-7	CASREVGLAASYEQYF
TRBV9	TRBJ1-1	CASSVTGTGVNTEAFF
TRBV5-4	TRBJ2-3	CASSRDRGYTDTQYF
TRBV30	TRBJ2-7	CAWGPGSSHEQYF
TRBV19	TRBJ1-3	CASKWTQGSGNTIYF
TRBV29-1	TRBJ2-1	CSVGREGLNHEQFF
TRBV5-4	TRBJ2-1	CASSSGTSGSYNEQFF
TRBV21-1	TRBJ2-2	CASSKAKTTGGKSGELFF
TRBV9	TRBJ2-5	CASSPTLGRMGTETQYF
TRBV11-3	TRBJ1-1	CASSLGANTEAFF
TRBV18	TRBJ1-1	CASSRLEGEAFF
TRBV5-5	TRBJ1-5	CASSLGPDQPQHF
TRBV12-5	TRBJ2-2	CASGGVAGVAGELFF
TRBV5-6	TRBJ1-5	CASSLWGTGGLDNQPQHF
TRBV7-9	TRBJ1-1	CASSSRQGDTEAFF
TRBV4-2	TRBJ1-5	CASSQEGDQPQHF
TRBV27	TRBJ1-4	CASSSLRGTNEKLFF
TRBV7-9	TRBJ2-3	CASSPPGASGRVTDTQYF
TRBV10-2	TRBJ2-7	CASSGPGTGNVYEQYF
TRBV30	TRBJ1-1	CAWSASQGAEAFF
TRBV10-1	TRBJ2-1	CASSEFSAGGWNEQFF
TRBV6-1	TRBJ2-7	CASSLIADEQYF
TRBV28	TRBJ2-2	CASSLQGVGTGELFF
TRBV28	TRBJ1-5	CASSFPDQPQHF
TRBV27	TRBJ1-2	CASRSSAATGGYTF
TRBV18	TRBJ2-1	CASSLSGSSYNEQFF
TRBV5-5	TRBJ1-6	CASSLESPDRSNSPLHF
TRBV5-1	TRBJ2-3	CASSTRRDSSTDTQYF
TRBV5-4	TRBJ1-5	CASSFGRDNQPQHF
TRBV5-4	TRBJ2-1	CASRKGVDNEQFF
TRBV25-1	TRBJ2-7	CASSESAWDSSYEQYF
TRBV7-2	TRBJ2-7	CASSFLLEQGSTYEQYF
TRBV6-5	TRBJ2-3	CASRTSPNTDTQYF
TRBV30	TRBJ2-3	CAWSDGDSLTQYF
TRBV2	TRBJ1-1	CASSEGGGGEAFF
TRBV2	TRBJ2-3	CASSEQRGTDTQYF
TRBV6-6	TRBJ1-2	CASSSLGQGAYGYTF
TRBV27	TRBJ2-1	CASSFRASGVKRYNEQFF